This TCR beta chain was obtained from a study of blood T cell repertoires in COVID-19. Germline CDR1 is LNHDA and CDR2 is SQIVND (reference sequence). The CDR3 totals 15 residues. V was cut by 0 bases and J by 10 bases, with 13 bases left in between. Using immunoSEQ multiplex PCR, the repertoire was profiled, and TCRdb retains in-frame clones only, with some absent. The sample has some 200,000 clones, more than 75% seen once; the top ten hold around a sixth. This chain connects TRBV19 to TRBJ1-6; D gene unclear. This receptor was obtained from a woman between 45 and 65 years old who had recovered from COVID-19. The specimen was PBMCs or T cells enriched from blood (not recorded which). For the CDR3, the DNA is TGTGCCAGTAGTATAGACGACGGAGGAGGCTCACCCCTCCACTTT. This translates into CASSIDDGGGSPLHF.